The clone carrying this T cell receptor beta chain was detected once. TCRdb keeps only in-frame clones here, not all; method: immunoSEQ multiplex PCR. The sample yields over 250,000 clones, approximately 86% seen once. Unmatched junction bases numbered 4, after V lost 1 base and J lost 9 bases. Germline V lookup: CDR1 MGHRA, CDR2 YSYEKL. The CDR3 totals 16 residues. This entry comes from a study of blood T cell repertoires in COVID-19. The origin of this receptor is a woman younger than 45 who had recovered from COVID-19. Sequencing used PBMCs or T cells enriched from blood (not recorded which). The rearrangement uses TRBV4-1 and TRBJ1-6; 12 bases agree with TRBD1. The CDR3 spells CASSQVGDRGPSPLHF. The CDR3 coding sequence is TGCGCCAGCAGCCAAGTAGGGGACAGGGGGCCTTCACCCCTCCACTTT.